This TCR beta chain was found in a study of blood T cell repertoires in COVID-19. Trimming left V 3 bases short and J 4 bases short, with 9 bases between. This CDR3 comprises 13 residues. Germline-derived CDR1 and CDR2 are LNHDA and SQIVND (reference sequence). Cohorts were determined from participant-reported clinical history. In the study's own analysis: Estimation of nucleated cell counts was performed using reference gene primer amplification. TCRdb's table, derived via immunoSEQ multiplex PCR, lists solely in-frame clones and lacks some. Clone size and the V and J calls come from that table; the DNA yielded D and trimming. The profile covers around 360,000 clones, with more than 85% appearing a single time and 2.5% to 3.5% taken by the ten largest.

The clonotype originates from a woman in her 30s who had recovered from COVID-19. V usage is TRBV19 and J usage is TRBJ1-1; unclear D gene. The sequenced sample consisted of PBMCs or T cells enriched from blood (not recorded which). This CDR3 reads CASSIDGGTEAFF. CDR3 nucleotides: TGTGCCAGTAGTATTGATGGCGGCACTGAAGCTTTCTTT.